This T cell receptor (beta chain) is drawn from a study of shared clonotypes between healthy human individuals (TCRdb year 2020). Study-wide context: Two women and three men aged 18 to 49 years were included in the cohort. To increase sequencing depth and limit assay-specific biases, TCR repertoire library preparation and sequencing were carried out by different laboratories using diverse techniques. Each donor's leukapheresis produced roughly between roughly 0.85 and 10 billion PBMCs. For each donor, CD4 naive and CD4 memory were each given three plates, CD8 naive was given two plates, and CD8 memory was given one plate. Blood TCR repertoires of a handful of healthy adults were deeply sequenced to estimate repertoire size and the extent of clonotype sharing between individuals.

V and J are truncated by 4 bases and 4 bases respectively, leaving an intervening sequence of 6 bases. The CDR3 sequence holds 12 residues, the cysteine and phenylalanine included. Only the CDR3 portion is preserved as DNA: 36 bases, with reading frame beginning at the first base. The germline V gene yields MDHEN for CDR1 and SYDVKM for CDR2. Using the deep immunoSEQ assay, multiplex PCR amplified TCR CDR3 regions from genomic DNA. Genomic DNA extracted from each cell subset was distributed evenly over all wells of several immunoSEQ 96-well plates, and each plate served as one replicate. For sorted subsets, roughly 200 ng of genomic DNA, equivalent to 25,000 to 35,000 T cell genomes, went into each replicate PCR. The purified libraries were quantified using a Qubit 3.0 fluorometer, sized with a Bioanalyzer 2100, and then quantified again using the KAPA Library Quantification kit. Each immunoSEQ 96-well plate was sequenced on its own single-read 150-cycle Illumina NextSeq 550 flow cell. The published analysis was carried out like this. Because only junctional sequences without quality scores were contained in the immunoSEQ output, filtering matching that applied to full-length reads could not be performed. To assign V/J genes and CDR3, sequences were annotated using PyIR, a Python wrapper for IgBLAST v1.9, with IMGT germline references. Reads were removed for weak V/J assignments (E-value above 1e-6), missing CDR3, stop codons, out-of-frame junctions, or ambiguous translated residues. A V3J clonotype was defined by an identical inferred V gene, J gene, and CDR3 amino acid sequence. Percentage overlap between repertoires was calculated by dividing the number of shared unique clonotypes by the size of the smaller repertoire. RTK rarefaction, the Chao1 estimator, and Recon v2.1 estimates of unobserved clonotypes were used to assess repertoire richness. For all TCRbeta clonotypes obtained by the gDNA method from a few donors, generation probabilities were computed with OLGA. TCRdb took over this immuneACCESS table, retaining in-frame rearrangements with V and J assigned. Such tables are incomplete; in checked studies, under half of the missing clones stem from an unresolved V gene, and the remainder is unexplained. V and J calls plus clone size are reproduced from that table; the DNA served to infer D and trimming. The sample table shows around 2.5 million clones, and 93% are seen once. The top ten clonotypes cover more than 0.35% of the sample.

Donors were healthy HIV-negative adults with no recently reported acute infections or vaccinations. Every donor was a Caucasian adult living in Nashville, Tennessee, USA. CD4+ T cells were enriched by magnetic negative selection; naive cells were then positively selected on CD45RA, and the negative fraction formed the memory subset. After blood collection by leukapheresis, PBMCs were isolated using Ficoll-Histopaque density gradient centrifugation and then cryopreserved in the vapor phase of liquid nitrogen. Analytical flow cytometry was used to check the purity and quantity of every magnetically sorted T cell population. Genomic DNA was isolated from every sorted fraction and measured by UV absorbance on a Nanodrop 2000c. As for this clone: Its recognized antigen is unknown. No much larger clone exists at a distance of one base, and base qualities are not known. Other DNA sequences in the sample encode the same CDR3.

General findings and caveats noted by the study authors: Rarefaction of sorted-subset datasets indicated incomplete sequencing despite the large sequencing depth. Based on pairwise subsampling, the degree of clonotype sharing among donors was expected to be affected by sequencing depth. Larger estimated clonotype richness was generally found for naive subsets than for memory subsets. Roughly 5% of naive CD4, 3% to 4% of naive CD8, approximately 2% of memory CD4, and around 0.4% of memory CD8 clonotypes were shared across several donors. The small number of donors limited the genetic and exposure-history diversity represented. Sampling was restricted to blood, and TCR repertoires in tissue are likely to differ from TCR repertoires in blood. Compared with non-shared clonotypes, clonotypes shared by all four sorted-subset donors had higher generation probabilities.

Sequencing used naive CD4+ T cells from PBMCs. Explained via the paper, the cell subset or site label denotes: CD45RA+ positively selected. The source of this sequence is a man aged 18 to 30 in good health. Some clones in this sample may be carry-over from other donors' samples. Recombination connected TRBV28 to TRBJ2-3; the D gene lacks a confident call. DNA sequence: TGTGCCAGCAGTTCTAGGGCAGATACGCAGTATTTT. The translation is CASSSRADTQYF. When the CDR3 is completed using the reference TRBV28 and TRBJ2-3 genes on either side, the full variable domain is DVKVTQSSRYLVKRTGEKVFLECVQDMDHENMFWYRQDPGLGLRLIYFSYDVKMKEKGDIPEGYSVSREKKERFSLILESASTNQTSMYLCASSSRADTQYFGPGTRLTVL.